The clone carrying this T cell receptor (beta chain) was seen ten or more times. Its antigen is as yet unknown. This specimen comes from a study of CD8 T cells in ankylosing spondylitis. Each TCR beta library was made by quantitative 5'-RACE that incorporated molecular barcodes. TCRdb fed the 5' RACE reads into MiXCR, producing one record per CDR3 protein. The sample includes 200,000 to 250,000 distinct CDR3 sequences, 10% to 13% of them seen just once. Study outcomes and limitations: Disease-linked clones had a CD8+ phenotype and relatively low frequency in peripheral blood.

The V segment lost 0 bases and the J segment 7 bases; nucleotides outside the gene matches: 7. The germline V gene encodes CDR1 SGHNT and CDR2 YENEEA. The CDR3 runs 15 residues. The specimen was blood, either unsorted or a sorted T cell fraction (not recorded which). The clonotype was recovered from a male donor with ankylosing spondylitis or in good health (not recorded which). V usage is TRBV11-3 and J usage is TRBJ2-5; 8 nucleotides agree with TRBD2. CDR3 residues: CASSLEDGGAATQYF. The CDR3 DNA is TGTGCCAGCAGCTTAGAGGACGGGGGGGCCGCGACCCAGTACTTC.